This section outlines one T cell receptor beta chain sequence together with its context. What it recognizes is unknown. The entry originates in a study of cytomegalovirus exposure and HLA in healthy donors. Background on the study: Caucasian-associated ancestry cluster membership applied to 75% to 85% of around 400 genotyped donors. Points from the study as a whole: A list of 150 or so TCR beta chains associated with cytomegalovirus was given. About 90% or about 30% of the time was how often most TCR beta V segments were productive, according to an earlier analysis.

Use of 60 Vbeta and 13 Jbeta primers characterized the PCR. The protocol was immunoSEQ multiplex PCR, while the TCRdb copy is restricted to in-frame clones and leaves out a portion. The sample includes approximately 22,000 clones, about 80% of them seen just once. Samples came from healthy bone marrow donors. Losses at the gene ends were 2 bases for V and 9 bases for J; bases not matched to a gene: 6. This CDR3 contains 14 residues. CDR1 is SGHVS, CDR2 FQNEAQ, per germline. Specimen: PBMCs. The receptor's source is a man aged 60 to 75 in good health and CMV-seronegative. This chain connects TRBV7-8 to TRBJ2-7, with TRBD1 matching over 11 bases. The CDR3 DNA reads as TGTGCCAGCAGCTTAAAGGGACAGGGGGGCGGGCAGTACTTC. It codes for CASSLKGQGGGQYF. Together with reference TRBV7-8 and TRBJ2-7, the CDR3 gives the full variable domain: GAGVSQSPRYKVAKRGQDVALRCDPISGHVSLFWYQQALGQGPEFLTYFQNEAQLDKSGLPSDRFFAERPEGSVSTLKIQRTQQEDSAVYLCASSLKGQGGGQYFGPGTRLTVT.